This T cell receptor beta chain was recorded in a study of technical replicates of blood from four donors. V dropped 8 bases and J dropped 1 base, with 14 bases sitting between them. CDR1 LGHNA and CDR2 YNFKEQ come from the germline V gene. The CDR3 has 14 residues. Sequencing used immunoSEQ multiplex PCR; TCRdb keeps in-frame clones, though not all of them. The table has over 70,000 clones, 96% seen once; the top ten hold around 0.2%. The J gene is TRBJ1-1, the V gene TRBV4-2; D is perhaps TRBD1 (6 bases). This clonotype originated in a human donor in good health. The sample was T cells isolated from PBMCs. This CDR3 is CASSRGYGNTEAFF. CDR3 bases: TGTGCCAGCTCGAGGGGGTACGGGAACACTGAAGCTTTCTTT.